These 22 T cell receptor beta chains share one sample of origin, sequenced in a study of OX40 agonist ivuxolimab in advanced cancers. Only in-frame clones appear in the TCRdb table, and some are missing; sequencing was by immunoSEQ multiplex PCR. The table lists some 100,000 clones, under 95% of them singletons, with approximately 0.81% in the top ten. The sample here was CD4+ or CD8+ T cells sorted from blood, taken in a trial of the OX40 agonist ivuxolimab. Source of these receptors: an adult with an advanced solid tumor such as melanoma, head and neck, liver or kidney cancer.

CDR3 in DNA: TGTGCCAGTAGTAGAGGAAGCGGGGGGCGTTCTTTGGAGACCCAGTACTTC. It is translated as CASSRGSGGRSLETQYF. V gene TRBV19 combines with J gene TRBJ2-5, with TRBD2 identical over 9 bases. The CDR3 loop spans 17 amino acids. Germline CDR1 reads LNHDA; CDR2 reads SQIVND (reference sequence). V lost 4 bases to trimming and J lost 5 bases; unmatched junction nucleotides: 14.

The genes are TRBV5-4 and TRBJ2-5; 11 bases map to TRBD2. Germline lookup yields CDR1 SGHNT and CDR2 YYREEE (reference sequence). V shed 0 bases and J 0 bases; nucleotides not matched to a gene: 4. This CDR3 is built from 17 residues. CDR3 sequence (DNA): TGTGCCAGCAGCTTGGGGGGGACTAGCGGTTACCAAGAGACCCAGTACTTC. This gives the protein CASSLGGTSGYQETQYF.

The genes are TRBV2 and TRBJ2-3; TRBD2 matches at 12 bases. From germline, CDR1 is SNHLY and CDR2 FYNNEI. J was trimmed by 0 bases and V by 6 bases; bases with no gene match: 7. This CDR3 is built from 17 residues. Here the CDR3 reads CASRGVGLAGSTDTQYF. The DNA for the CDR3 is TGTGCCAGCAGGGGGGTCGGACTAGCGGGGAGCACAGATACGCAGTATTTT.

V gene TRBV6-1 combines with J gene TRBJ2-7; TRBD2 matches at 9 bases. The length of the CDR3 is 14 residues. The trim removed 0 bases at V and 3 bases at J, leaving 0 bases unmatched. Germline V gives CDR1 MNHNS, CDR2 SASEGT. The CDR3 sequence is CASSEAREGYEQYF. The CDR3 region has the DNA TGTGCCAGCAGTGAAGCGCGGGAGGGCTACGAGCAGTACTTC.

The V gene is TRBV10-3, the J gene TRBJ2-2; TRBD1 agrees at 9 bases. Germline trimming cut 9 bases from V and 3 bases from J; bases unmatched to any gene: 5. Germline V gene lookup returns CDR1 ENHRY and CDR2 SYGVKD. The CDR3 is 14 residues long. The CDR3 bases are TGTGCCATGAAACAGGGGGCCGACACCGGGGAGCTGTTTTTT. It specifies CAMKQGADTGELFF.

The V call is TRBV18, the J call TRBJ1-6; 9 bases match TRBD1. The germline V gene has CDR1 KGHSH and CDR2 LQKENI. The V and J ends lost 1 base and 7 bases, in that order; junction bases with no gene match: 5. The CDR3 contains 16 residues. For the CDR3, the DNA is TGTGCCAGCTCACCACGAAGGGACAGGGCGAATTCACCCCTCCACTTT. Protein: CASSPRRDRANSPLHF.

The chain carries TRBV21-1 and TRBJ2-3; no DNA check was done on the table's D call, TRBD2. TRBV21-1 represents a pseudogene. The CDR3 has 16 amino acids. The CDR3 DNA sequence: TGTGCCAGCAGCCCCCCGGGGAAGAGAAACACAGATACGCAGTATTTT. Translated: CASSPPGKRNTDTQYF.

The genes are TRBV5-1 and TRBJ2-1, with 11 bases matching TRBD2. Germline-derived CDR1 and CDR2 are SGHRS and YFSETQ. V shed 0 bases and J 3 bases; nucleotides not matched to a gene: 14. This CDR3 spans 20 amino acids. DNA for the CDR3: TGCGCCAGCAGCTTGGTCCGAGGACTAGCGGGTCCAGGGGACTACAATGAGCAGTTCTTC. Amino acid sequence: CASSLVRGLAGPGDYNEQFF.

The rearrangement links TRBV7-9 to TRBJ2-1, with 8 positions matching TRBD2. V shed 1 base and J 12 bases; nucleotides not matched to a gene: 5. Germline V gene lookup returns CDR1 SEHNR and CDR2 FQNEAQ (reference sequence). The CDR3 is 13 residues long. The CDR3 spells CASSLGWAGGQFF. CDR3 bases: TGTGCCAGCAGCTTAGGATGGGCGGGAGGGCAGTTCTTC.

This clone has a handful of counts. The J gene is TRBJ2-1, the V gene TRBV5-6; D not resolved. Trimming removed 2 bases at V and 9 bases at J, with 12 bases between. The CDR3 consists of 13 residues. Germline V gene data show CDR1 as SGHDT and CDR2 as YYEEEE. The CDR3 sequence: CASSFAASSEQFF. Written as DNA, the CDR3 is TGTGCCAGCAGCTTCGCCGCCTCCAGTGAGCAGTTCTTC.

The chain couples TRBV5-1 to TRBJ2-1; TRBD2 matches 10 bases. Germline V gene lookup returns CDR1 SGHRS and CDR2 YFSETQ. This CDR3 is built from 16 residues. With V trimmed by 4 bases and J by 7 bases, 11 bases remained unmatched. In DNA form, the CDR3 reads TGCGCCAGCAGCGCGATCTCTAGCGGGGGTACGAATGAGCAGTTCTTC. Its translation: CASSAISSGGTNEQFF.

This clone was seen just once. The chain's CDR3 is CASASREASYNEQFF. In nucleotides, the CDR3 is TGTGCCAGCGCCTCGCGGGAGGCTTCCTACAATGAGCAGTTCTTC. The chain links TRBV6-5 to TRBJ2-1; 8 nucleotides agree with TRBD2. The CDR3 is made up of 15 amino acids. Trimming took 8 bases from V and 1 from J; bases not matched to a gene: 7. Germline V lookup: CDR1 MNHEY, CDR2 SVGAGI.

The V call is TRBV5-1, the J call TRBJ2-7; no clear D. V lost 0 bases, J lost 2 bases, and 18 bases lay in between. The CDR3 loop spans 17 amino acids. CDR1 is SGHRS, CDR2 YFSETQ, per germline. As DNA, the CDR3 is TGCGCCAGCAGCTTGGTGGCTAGGTCCAGGCCCACCTACGAGCAGTACTTC. Amino acid sequence: CASSLVARSRPTYEQYF. The variable domain in full, with the rest retrieved from reference TRBV5-1 and TRBJ2-7, is KAGVTQTPRYLIKTRGQQVTLSCSPISGHRSVSWYQQTPGQGLQFLFEYFSETQRNKGNFPGRFSGRQFSNSRSEMNVSTLELGDSALYLCASSLVARSRPTYEQYFGPGTRLTVT.

The chain recombines TRBV2 with TRBJ2-1; D not resolved. The CDR3 extends over 13 amino acids. Trimming pared 6 bases from V and 2 bases from J, leaving 8 bases between. CDR1 and CDR2 (germline): SNHLY, FYNNEI. CDR3 in amino acids: CASRGRAYNEQFF. The CDR3 region has the DNA TGTGCCAGCAGAGGACGGGCCTACAATGAGCAGTTCTTC.

The CDR3 bases are TGCGCCAGCAGCTTGGAGGCGGGAGTAACCGGGGAGCTGTTTTTT. Its translation is CASSLEAGVTGELFF. This rearrangement joins TRBV5-1 to TRBJ2-2; 7 bases agree with TRBD2. The V gene's germline CDR1 is SGHRS and CDR2 YFSETQ. The CDR3 loop spans 15 amino acids. V was pared by 0 bases and J by 5 bases, with 4 bases of the junction left unmatched.

The chain carries TRBV27 and TRBJ2-1; tentatively, D is TRBD2 (6 bases). Germline CDR1 is MNHEY and CDR2 is SMNVEV (reference sequence). This CDR3 contains 15 residues. Trimming pared 5 bases from V and 7 bases from J, leaving 18 bases between. CDR3 nucleotide sequence: TGTGCCAGCAGTCTACTACCGGGACTGGTGAATGAGCAGTTCTTC. Translating gives CASSLLPGLVNEQFF.

The chain combines TRBV6-1 with TRBJ2-3, with unresolved D. The CDR3 has 15 residues. Trimming left V 3 bases short and J 3 bases short, with 13 bases between. The germline gives CDR1 MNHNS, CDR2 SASEGT. The CDR3 sequence: CASSDALHQTDTQYF. CDR3 DNA sequence: TGTGCCAGCAGTGACGCACTCCACCAGACAGATACGCAGTATTTT.

The chain recombines TRBV30 with TRBJ2-5; 9 bases fit TRBD2. Unmatched junction bases numbered 4, after V lost 4 bases and J lost 4 bases. This CDR3 is 13 amino acids long. Germline assignment: CDR1 GTSNPN and CDR2 SVGIG (reference sequence). The DNA for the CDR3 is TGTGCCTGGATCCCAGCGGGGGGAGAGACCCAGTACTTC. Amino acid sequence: CAWIPAGGETQYF.

The rearrangement uses TRBV5-4 and TRBJ1-4, with 12 bases matching TRBD1. V shed 0 bases and J 11 bases; nucleotides not matched to a gene: 8. The CDR3 runs to 16 residues. CDR1 is SGHNT, CDR2 YYREEE, per germline (reference sequence). CDR3 residues: CASSLGGTGGLQKLFF. CDR3 coding DNA: TGTGCCAGCAGCTTGGGAGGGACAGGGGGCCTTCAGAAACTGTTTTTT.

This chain uses TRBV28 with TRBJ1-1, with TRBD1 matching 7 bases. CDR1 and CDR2 from the germline V gene are MDHEN and SYDVKM. The V segment lost 6 bases and the J segment 1 base; nucleotides outside the gene matches: 8. The CDR3 extends over 15 amino acids. This CDR3 reads CASSYAGGANTEAFF. CDR3 DNA sequence: TGTGCCAGCAGCTATGCAGGGGGGGCGAACACTGAAGCTTTCTTT.

This chain joins TRBV5-6 and TRBJ2-5; D is unclear. V was clipped by 4 bases and J by 4 bases, with 11 bases between them. The CDR3 runs 13 residues. Germline V CDR1 and CDR2: SGHDT, YYEEEE. The chain's CDR3 is CASSRTWGETQYF. CDR3 coding DNA: TGTGCCAGCAGCCGAACATGGGGAGAGACCCAGTACTTC.

This chain joins TRBV5-1 and TRBJ2-7, with D perhaps assigned TRBD1 or TRBD2 (7 bases each). The CDR3 spans 14 residues. Trimming removed 1 base from V and 6 bases from J, with 14 bases in between. Germline loops: CDR1 SGHRS, CDR2 YFSETQ. CDR3 region: CASSLRPGGGEQYF. CDR3 bases: TGCGCCAGCAGCTTGCGCCCAGGGGGGGGCGAGCAGTACTTC.